One sample yielded the 17 T cell receptor beta chains listed below, sequenced in a study of blood T cell repertoires in COVID-19. Measured with immunoSEQ multiplex PCR; TCRdb has only the in-frame clones, and not every one. The sample yields roughly 130,000 clones, 84% seen once. Material for sequencing was peripheral blood. These receptors came from a woman aged 25 to 39 who had recovered from COVID-19.

The V call is TRBV3-1 (or the pseudogene TRBV3-2), the J call TRBJ1-3; 10 bases line up with TRBD1. The CDR3 has 17 amino acids. V gave up 5 bases and J gave up 3 bases; unmatched junction bases: 10. CDR1 and CDR2 (germline): LGHDT, YNNKEL (reference sequence). The CDR3 coding sequence is TGTGCCAGCAGCGCGCCGGGACAGGGGCGTTTTGGAAACACCATATATTTT. It is translated as CASSAPGQGRFGNTIYF.

This chain connects TRBV18 to TRBJ1-1; perhaps TRBD1 as D (5 bases). Germline V gene data show CDR1 as KGHSH and CDR2 as LQKENI. V lost 3 bases and J lost 12, with 17 bases in between. The CDR3 covers 13 residues. The CDR3 loop reads CASSPLQGEVTFF. The CDR3 bases are TGTGCCAGCTCACCGTTGCAAGGGGAAGTGACTTTCTTT.

The J gene is TRBJ1-2, the V gene TRBV7-3; 9 nucleotides align to TRBD1. V was pared by 5 bases and J by 2 bases, with 3 bases of the junction left unmatched. CDR3 size: 14 residues. Per germline, CDR1 SGHTA and CDR2 FQGTGA. CDR3 DNA sequence: TGTGCCAGCAGCCCGGACAGGGGAAACTATGGCTACACCTTC. It yields the protein CASSPDRGNYGYTF.

The chain has TRBV7-9 and TRBJ2-1; unclear D gene. The germline gives CDR1 SEHNR, CDR2 FQNEAQ (reference sequence). V lost 3 bases and J 0 bases, leaving 15 bases between the germline ends. The CDR3 is 17 residues long. CDR3: CASSFMLDESSYNEQFF. The CDR3 DNA reads as TGTGCCAGCAGCTTTATGCTAGATGAGAGCTCCTACAATGAGCAGTTCTTC.

The chain combines TRBV5-1 with TRBJ1-6, with D perhaps TRBD1 (5 bases). Germline V gene lookup returns CDR1 SGHRS and CDR2 YFSETQ. CDR3 size: 13 residues. Trimming removed 5 bases at V and 13 bases at J, with 16 bases between. DNA of the CDR3: TGCGCCAGCAGAGAGAACGGGGGAGATCCCCTCCACTTT. Translating gives CASRENGGDPLHF.

This chain links TRBV10-2 with TRBJ1-2; D possibly corresponds to TRBD1 (6 bases). The CDR3 covers 14 residues. V lost 7 bases and J lost 5, with 17 bases in between. In germline, CDR1 is WSHSY, CDR2 SAAADI. The CDR3 DNA reads TGCGCCAGCAACGGATTAGGACAGCTATATGGCTACACCTTC. Amino acid sequence: CASNGLGQLYGYTF.

The genes are TRBV11-2 and TRBJ1-3; D might be TRBD1 (5 bases). CDR1 is SGHAT, CDR2 FQNNGV, per germline. The V and J ends lost 2 bases and 3 bases respectively, with 14 bases between them. The CDR3 spans 16 residues. The CDR3 here is CASSLTGFTGGNTIYF. The CDR3 region has the DNA TGTGCCAGCAGCTTAACAGGATTCACGGGTGGAAACACCATATATTTT.

The chain joins TRBV19 to TRBJ2-1; 14 positions match TRBD2. The J segment lost 2 bases and the V segment lost 7 bases, leaving 13 bases of the junction unmatched. The CDR3 length is 19 residues. Germline-derived CDR1 and CDR2 are LNHDA and SQIVND (reference sequence). The CDR3 nucleotides read TGTGCCAGTATCCAGACCGGGACTAGCGGGAGCGGCCCCTACAATGAGCAGTTCTTC. Residues: CASIQTGTSGSGPYNEQFF. The complete variable domain, with remaining parts taken from reference TRBV19 and TRBJ2-1, reads DGGITQSPKYLFRKEGQNVTLSCEQNLNHDAMYWYRQDPGQGLRLIYYSQIVNDFQKGDIAEGYSVSREKKESFPLTVTSAQKNPTAFYLCASIQTGTSGSGPYNEQFFGPGTRLTVL.

This clone has a handful of counts. This rearrangement joins TRBV5-4 to TRBJ2-7, with 7 bases matching TRBD2. CDR3 length: 13 residues. V shed 3 bases, J shed 3 bases, and the junction held 3 bases outside the gene matches. The germline gives CDR1 SGHNT, CDR2 YYREEE (reference sequence). CDR3 nucleotides: TGTGCCAGCAGCTCGACGGGAGGCTACGAGCAGTACTTC. Protein product: CASSSTGGYEQYF.

The chain has TRBV19 and TRBJ2-7; TRBD1 matches at 8 bases. Trimming cost V 3 bases and J 0 bases; bases outside gene matches: 4. The germline V gene encodes CDR1 LNHDA and CDR2 SQIVND (reference sequence). There are 15 residues in the CDR3. The CDR3 spells CASSISDRASYEQYF. The CDR3 nucleotides are TGTGCCAGTAGTATCTCGGACAGGGCCTCCTACGAGCAGTACTTC.

The V call is TRBV5-1, the J call TRBJ2-7, with D perhaps TRBD1 (7 bases). V dropped 4 bases and J dropped 3 bases, with 17 bases sitting between them. The CDR3 is 15 amino acids. Germline CDR1 is SGHRS and CDR2 is YFSETQ. The CDR3 coding sequence is TGCGCCAGCAGCCACGAGCAGGGGGGACGCTACGAGCAGTACTTC. This codes for CASSHEQGGRYEQYF.

V gene TRBV5-4 combines with J gene TRBJ1-6; 10 bases match TRBD1. The V and J ends lost 4 bases and 9 bases, in that order; junction bases with no gene match: 10. Germline CDR1 SGHNT, CDR2 YYREEE (reference sequence). The CDR3 totals 16 residues. CDR3 sequence: CASSPKQGQGSSPLHF. The CDR3 coding sequence is TGTGCCAGCAGCCCCAAACAGGGACAGGGGAGTTCACCCCTCCACTTT.

This chain connects TRBV7-3 to TRBJ2-2, with 8 bases matching TRBD2. CDR1 is SGHTA and CDR2 is FQGTGA in the germline V gene. V dropped 5 bases and J dropped 6; count of bases not matched to a gene: 5. The CDR3 contains 14 residues. The DNA for the CDR3 is TGTGCCAGCAGCCCCAGGACTAGCTCCGGGGAGCTGTTTTTT. It codes for CASSPRTSSGELFF.

The genes are TRBV3-1 (or the pseudogene TRBV3-2) and TRBJ1-1; TRBD1 matches 7 bases. V lost 1 base, J lost 6 bases, and 5 bases stayed unmatched. CDR3 length equals 14 residues. CDR1 and CDR2 (germline): LGHDT, YNNKEL (reference sequence). In DNA form, the CDR3 reads TGTGCCAGCAGCCAAGGGGACAGTGCTGCTGAAGCTTTCTTT. Protein product: CASSQGDSAAEAFF.

This clone has more than one count but fewer than ten. The chain has TRBV2 and TRBJ2-1; D is perhaps TRBD1 (5 bases). From germline, CDR1 is SNHLY and CDR2 FYNNEI. The CDR3 consists of 15 residues. The V gene lost 2 bases and the J gene lost 7 bases, with 15 bases spanning the gap. Written as DNA, the CDR3 is TGTGCCAGCAGTGAAATGGGCAGGGTGTGGAATGAGCAGTTCTTC. Translating it yields CASSEMGRVWNEQFF.

This clone is a singleton in its sample. The chain carries TRBV5-1 and TRBJ1-2, with 9 bases matching TRBD1. Germline V lookup: CDR1 SGHRS, CDR2 YFSETQ. Trimming cost V 4 bases and J 8 bases; bases outside gene matches: 9. This CDR3 spans 14 amino acids. The CDR3 DNA reads as TGCGCCAGCAGCCCCGGGACAGGGCAGTTAGGCTACACCTTC. It encodes CASSPGTGQLGYTF.

This chain joins TRBV11-2 and TRBJ1-1; D gene unclear. Trimming shortened V by 1 base and J by 3 bases, and 15 bases separated the two germline ends. This CDR3 is 16 amino acids long. Germline V gene lookup returns CDR1 SGHAT and CDR2 FQNNGV. The CDR3 here is CASSLVGVTDHTEAFF. The DNA of the CDR3 is TGTGCCAGCAGCTTAGTGGGAGTAACGGACCACACTGAAGCTTTCTTT.